A single sample is the source of the 17 T cell receptor beta chains below, sequenced in a study of T cells after yellow fever vaccination. MiXCR, applied by TCRdb to the 5' RACE reads, yields one record per CDR3 protein. The sample shows roughly 500,000 distinct CDR3 sequences, roughly a fifth of them seen only once. The input for sequencing was PBMCs, taken 15 days after the yellow fever booster vaccination. Receptor source: a young man who received the YFV17D yellow fever vaccine.

The chain is built from TRBV19 and TRBJ1-1; D remains ambiguous. CDR1 and CDR2 from the germline V gene are LNHDA and SQIVND (reference sequence). Trimming took off 4 bases at V and 4 bases at J, with 19 bases between the two ends. This CDR3 spans 16 amino acids. CDR3 sequence reads: CASSKPPGVKGTEAFF. In DNA form, the CDR3 reads TGTGCCAGTAGTAAGCCCCCGGGAGTTAAGGGCACTGAAGCTTTCTTT.

This chain joins TRBV20-1 and TRBJ2-7, with TRBD2 matching 8 bases. Germline trimming cut 0 bases from V and 1 base from J; bases unmatched to any gene: 5. Germline loops: CDR1 DFQATT, CDR2 SNEGSKA (reference sequence). The CDR3 covers 15 residues. The chain's CDR3 is CSARDRRGASYEQYF. Written as DNA, the CDR3 is TGCAGTGCTAGAGATAGGCGGGGGGCATCCTACGAGCAGTACTTC.

This clonotype has just a few counts. V is TRBV5-1 and J is TRBJ2-1; 8 bases are shared with TRBD2. This CDR3 has 14 amino acids. CDR1 is SGHRS and CDR2 is YFSETQ in the germline V gene. Trimming cost V 4 bases and J 9 bases; bases outside gene matches: 9. CDR3 sequence: CASSKAGGGREQFF. The CDR3 DNA is TGCGCCAGCAGCAAGGCGGGAGGCGGGCGTGAGCAGTTCTTC.

There are a few counts of this clonotype. The chain carries TRBV10-2 and TRBJ2-1, with D possibly being TRBD1 or TRBD2 (5 bases each). In germline, CDR1 is WSHSY, CDR2 SAAADI. The CDR3 covers 15 residues. V shed 6 bases and J shed 2 bases, with 14 bases lying between them. The CDR3 sequence: CASRGSVGPYNEQFF. The CDR3 bases are TGCGCCAGCAGGGGGAGTGTGGGACCCTACAATGAGCAGTTCTTC.

The CDR3: CASSAGRGPGANVLTF. Here the CDR3 DNA reads TGTGCCAGCAGTGCGGGCAGGGGCCCTGGGGCCAACGTCCTGACTTTC. The rearrangement uses TRBV2 and TRBJ2-6; weak D call: TRBD1 (6 bases). V lost 4 bases to trimming and J lost 2 bases, with 12 bases between them. Germline assignment: CDR1 SNHLY and CDR2 FYNNEI. The CDR3 is 16 amino acids.

This clonotype was seen a few times. The rearrangement uses TRBV28 and TRBJ2-3; 13 bases match TRBD2. Trimming removed 6 bases from V and 6 bases from J; junction bases left unmatched: 9. Germline V gene sequence: CDR1 MDHEN, CDR2 SYDVKM. The CDR3 consists of 16 residues. The chain's CDR3 is CASRGTSGRAGDTQYF. The CDR3 DNA reads as TGTGCCAGCAGAGGAACTAGCGGGAGGGCAGGGGATACGCAGTATTTT.

This clonotype showed up just a few times. The chain is built from TRBV4-2 and TRBJ2-3; D is unresolved. CDR3 length: 16 residues. V was cut by 0 bases and J by 9 bases, with 19 bases left in between. Looked up from germline, CDR1 is LGHNA and CDR2 is YNFKEQ. CDR3 sequence reads: CASSQDWAGRSVTQYF. CDR3 coding DNA: TGTGCCAGCAGCCAAGATTGGGCTGGTAGGAGCGTAACGCAGTATTTT.

The chain links TRBV6-1 to TRBJ2-5, with D perhaps assigned TRBD1 or TRBD2 (5 bases each). This CDR3 spans 13 amino acids. Germline loops: CDR1 MNHNS, CDR2 SASEGT. The ends were cut back, 7 bases at V and 5 bases at J, with 14 bases in the middle. The CDR3 here is CASMRAWGETQYF. The CDR3, as DNA: TGTGCCAGCATGCGGGCTTGGGGGGAGACCCAGTACTTC.

The chain couples TRBV12-3 or TRBV12-4 to TRBJ2-1; 10 bases are a match to TRBD2. V was pared by 5 bases and J by 4 bases, with 8 bases of the junction left unmatched. The CDR3 is made up of 16 amino acids. The CDR3 DNA reads TGTGCCAGCAGTGCCTGGACTAGCGGAGGTTACAATGAGCAGTTCTTC. As protein: CASSAWTSGGYNEQFF.

V usage is TRBV20-1 and J usage is TRBJ2-6; possible D gene TRBD1, 5 bases. The CDR3 extends over 17 amino acids. Trimming stripped 6 bases from V and 2 bases from J, with 20 bases between. CDR1 is DFQATT and CDR2 is SNEGSKA in the germline V gene (reference sequence). CDR3 loop: CSAARTFSLAGANVLTF. CDR3 bases: TGCAGTGCGGCCCGGACATTCTCTTTGGCTGGGGCCAACGTCCTGACTTTC.

This chain joins TRBV2 and TRBJ1-4; 7 bases are a match to TRBD1. The germline gives CDR1 SNHLY, CDR2 FYNNEI. Unmatched junction bases numbered 6, after V lost 4 bases and J lost 7 bases. The CDR3 sequence is 14 residues long. DNA for the CDR3: TGTGCCAGCAGTGTACAACAGGGGTTTGAAAAACTGTTTTTT. This translates into CASSVQQGFEKLFF.

This clonotype was counted a few times. The V and J genes are TRBV18 and TRBJ1-1; D is uncertain. The CDR3 extends over 14 amino acids. The germline V and J ends were trimmed by 3 bases and 7 bases, with 15 bases remaining between them. Germline-derived CDR1 and CDR2 are KGHSH and LQKENI. The CDR3 loop reads CASSPIGRPGEAFF. In DNA, the CDR3 is TGTGCCAGCTCACCCATCGGCCGGCCAGGTGAAGCTTTCTTT.

The chain combines TRBV19 with TRBJ1-2, with D possibly TRBD1 on 5 matching bases. The CDR3 extends over 17 amino acids. V dropped 5 bases and J dropped 5 bases, with 24 bases sitting between them. Looked up from germline, CDR1 is LNHDA and CDR2 is SQIVND (reference sequence). The CDR3 here is CASSLGGDNSLGYGYTF. CDR3 coding DNA: TGTGCCAGTAGTCTGGGGGGTGACAACTCCTTGGGATATGGCTACACCTTC.

This chain joins TRBV30 and TRBJ2-3; unclear D gene. Trimming took 2 bases from V and 7 from J, leaving 16 bases between them. The CDR3 loop spans 14 amino acids. Germline values: CDR1 GTSNPN, CDR2 SVGIG (reference sequence). CDR3 sequence reads: CAWSWGAPRYTQYF. The CDR3 nucleotides read TGTGCCTGGAGTTGGGGTGCCCCTAGGTATACGCAGTATTTT.

V gene TRBV5-1 combines with J gene TRBJ2-1; 10 bases match TRBD2. CDR1 and CDR2 from the germline V gene are SGHRS and YFSETQ. V was pared by 6 bases and J by 4 bases, with 4 bases of the junction left unmatched. This CDR3 is built from 14 residues. For the CDR3, the DNA is TGCGCCAGCATGTCGGGACTAGCGTACAATGAGCAGTTCTTC. Protein sequence: CASMSGLAYNEQFF.

J is TRBJ2-6 and V is TRBV12-3 or TRBV12-4, with 12 positions matching TRBD2. The ends lost 5 bases at V and 0 bases at J; junction bases unmatched: 8. This CDR3 comprises 19 residues. Here the CDR3 reads CASSSTSGRTFSGANVLTF. The CDR3 region has the DNA TGTGCCAGCAGTAGCACTAGCGGGAGGACCTTCTCTGGGGCCAACGTCCTGACTTTC.

The rearrangement joins TRBV6-1 to TRBJ2-7; TRBD1 matches at 10 bases. Germline V lookup: CDR1 MNHNS, CDR2 SASEGT. The CDR3 runs 13 residues. The V gene end was trimmed by 7 bases and the J gene end by 3 bases; junction bases not matched to a gene: 3. CDR3 loop: CASTRDRGYEQYF. CDR3 coding DNA: TGTGCCAGCACTCGGGACAGGGGCTACGAGCAGTACTTC.